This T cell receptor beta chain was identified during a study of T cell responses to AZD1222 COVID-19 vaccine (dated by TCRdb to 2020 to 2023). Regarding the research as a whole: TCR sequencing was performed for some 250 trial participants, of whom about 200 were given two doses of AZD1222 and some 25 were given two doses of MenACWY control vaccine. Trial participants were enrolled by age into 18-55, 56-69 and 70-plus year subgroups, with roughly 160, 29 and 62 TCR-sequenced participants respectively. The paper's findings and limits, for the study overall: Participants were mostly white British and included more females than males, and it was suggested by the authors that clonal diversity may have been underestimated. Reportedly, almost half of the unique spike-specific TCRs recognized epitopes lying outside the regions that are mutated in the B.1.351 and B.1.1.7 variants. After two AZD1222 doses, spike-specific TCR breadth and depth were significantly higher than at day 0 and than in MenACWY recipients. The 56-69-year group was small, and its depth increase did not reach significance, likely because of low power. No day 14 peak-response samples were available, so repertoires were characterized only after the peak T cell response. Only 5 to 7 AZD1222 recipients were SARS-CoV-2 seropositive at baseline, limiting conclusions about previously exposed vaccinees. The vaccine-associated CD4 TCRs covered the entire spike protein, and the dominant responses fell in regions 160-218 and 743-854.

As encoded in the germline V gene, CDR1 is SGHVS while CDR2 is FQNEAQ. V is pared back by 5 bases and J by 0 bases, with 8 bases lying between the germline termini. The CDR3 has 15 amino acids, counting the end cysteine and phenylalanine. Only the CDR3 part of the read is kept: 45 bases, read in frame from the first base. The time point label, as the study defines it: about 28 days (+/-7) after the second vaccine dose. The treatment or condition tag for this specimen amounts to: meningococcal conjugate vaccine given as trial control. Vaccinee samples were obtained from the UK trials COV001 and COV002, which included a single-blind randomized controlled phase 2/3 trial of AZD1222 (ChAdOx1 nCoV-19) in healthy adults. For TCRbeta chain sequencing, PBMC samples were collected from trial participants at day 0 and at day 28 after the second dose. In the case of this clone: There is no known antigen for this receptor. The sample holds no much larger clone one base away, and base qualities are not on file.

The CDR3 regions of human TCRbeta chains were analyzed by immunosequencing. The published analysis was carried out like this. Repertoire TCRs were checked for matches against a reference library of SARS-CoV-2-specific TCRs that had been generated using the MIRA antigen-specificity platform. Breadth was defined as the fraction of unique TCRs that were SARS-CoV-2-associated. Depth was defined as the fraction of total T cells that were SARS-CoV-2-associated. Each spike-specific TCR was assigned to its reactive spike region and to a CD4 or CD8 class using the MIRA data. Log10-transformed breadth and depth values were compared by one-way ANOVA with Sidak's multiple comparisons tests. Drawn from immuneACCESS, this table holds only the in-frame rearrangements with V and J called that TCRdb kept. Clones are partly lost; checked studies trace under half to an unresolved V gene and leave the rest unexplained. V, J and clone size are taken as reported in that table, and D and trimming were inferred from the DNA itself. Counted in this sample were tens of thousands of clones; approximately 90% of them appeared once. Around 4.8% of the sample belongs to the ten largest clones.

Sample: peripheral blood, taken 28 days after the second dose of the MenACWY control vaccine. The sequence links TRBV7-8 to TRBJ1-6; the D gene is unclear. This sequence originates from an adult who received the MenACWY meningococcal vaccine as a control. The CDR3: CASSGIRSYNSPLHF. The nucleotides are TGTGCCAGCAGCGGCATACGCTCCTATAATTCACCCCTCCACTTT.